The T cell receptor beta chain described here comes from a study of beta chain features in type 1 diabetes listed by TCRdb under 2018. Broadly, across the study: Mean age, gender distribution, total cell number and subset yield did not differ between patients and healthy donors. A total of 85 million to 140 million sorted cells were examined across all samples, and a strong correlation was observed between cell number per subset and RNA yield. The study compared the TCRB repertoires of sorted circulating CD4+ T cell subsets in recently diagnosed type 1 diabetes patients with those in matched healthy donors. Whereas all 28 donors provided naive and central memory subsets, regulatory and stem cell-like memory subsets were isolated from just 8 patients and roughly 8 healthy donors. Overall study results and their limits: PCR might favor shorter templates, but patient and control samples were amplified and corrected together, so any skew would affect both groups equally. At VDJ recombination sites, type 1 diabetes patients had fewer insertions and more deleted nucleotides, which implies abnormalities in thymic rearrangement. Because small numbers of individuals were included in the HLA sub-analyses, any influence of HLA type on TCRB rearrangement was left unresolved. Sequencing cDNA rather than genomic DNA could over-represent highly expressing activated cells, although activation and CD3 levels did not differ between groups. In all four CD4+ subsets, TCRB CDR3 length was moderately but significantly shorter in type 1 diabetes patients. Naive, central memory and regulatory TCRB repertoires appeared to be more similar among patients than among healthy donors.

The entire isolated RNA was reverse transcribed using the High Capacity cDNA Reverse Transcription Kit, and thus expressed TCRB transcripts were sequenced. Deep immunoSEQ sequencing was applied to naive, central memory and regulatory T cell samples, giving an average of approximately 4 million total reads per sample. Sorted cells were lysed in RLT buffer, and RNA was extracted using DNase-treated RNeasy Micro or Mini kits according to cell number. To prevent cross-contamination, each cell subset was processed individually, whereas patient and healthy donor samples were processed jointly. TCRB sequences were amplified from cDNA with the immunoSEQ multiplex PCR, producing 87-bp fragments spanning the CDR3 region. Amplicons were sequenced on the Illumina HiSeq platform. The authors' analysis ran thus. PCR bias was corrected computationally using synthetic template baselines, and reads within Hamming distance 2 were collapsed, with unmergeable singletons discarded. Reads were aligned to IMGT to assign V, D and J genes, CDR3 length, and insertions or deletions at six rearrangement sites. Within each subset, clonotype counts were normalized to sorted cell number, after which true diversity and Gini coefficients were computed with the tcR R package. The overlap coefficient, calculated on TCRB nucleotide sequences, was used to measure repertoire sharing. Out-of-frame TCRB sequences from naive cells were analyzed to stand in for the pre-selection repertoire. TCRdb obtained this table from immuneACCESS and retained in-frame rearrangements with V and J assigned. These tables miss some clones; where compared with another copy, unresolved V genes account for less than half of the shortfall, and the remainder is unexplained. V and J calls and clone size are given by that table; D and trimming were obtained from the DNA. Here the sample has a few hundred thousand clones; approximately 16% occur a single time. The ten largest clones represent roughly 0.019% of the sample.

From the cysteine up to the phenylalanine, the CDR3 has a length of 14 residues. Just the 42-base CDR3 DNA is kept, in frame starting at base 1. From V the trimming removes 5 bases and from J it removes 3 bases, while the gene matches leave 7 bases of the junction unaccounted for. Reading the germline V gene gives CDR1 SGHTA and CDR2 FQGNSA. As for this clone: The antigen it binds to is not known. No much larger clone is present one base from it, and per-base qualities are unavailable.

Each donor gave one peripheral blood draw, roughly 120 mL on average, collected into heparinised tubes. A BD FACSAria II and a panel including CD45RO, CCR7, CD25, CD127, CD95 and CD27 were used to sort naive, central memory, regulatory and stem cell-like memory CD4+ T cells. A purity above 95% was achieved for all sorted populations. PBMCs were isolated immediately by Lymphoprep density gradient centrifugation and stained directly without culture. So that batch effects would be minimized, each experiment stained and sorted samples in pairs, pairing one healthy donor with one patient. The sample comprised naive CD4+ T cells from blood. The sample's cell subset or site label, decoded: true naive CD4+ T cells. This TCR was recovered from a woman aged 18-30 years in good health. The chain uses TRBV7-2 and TRBJ2-7, and TRBD1 aligns with 7 junction nucleotides. The sequenced DNA: TGTGCCAGCAGCCCGAGGGGGACAGTCTACGAGCAGTACTTC. Its coded protein is CASSPRGTVYEQYF.